The sequence of this TCR beta chain was determined in a study of human T cells and chemical hapten exposure. Whole-study context: Investigators sensitized around 2 cm by around 2 cm of upper inner arm skin with 2% DPC. DPC at 0.01% went onto the upper back in patch tests, read at 6 days.

Described time point: patch test 3, about 24 weeks after DPC sensitization. Treatment described: therapeutic diphenylcyclopropenone sensitization with weekly scalp DPC. Alopecia patients deemed DPC-suitable, aged 18 to 70, excluding pregnancy. This clonotype occurred many times. TCRdb passed the RACE reads through MiXCR, listing each CDR3 protein once. In the table there are approximately 72,000 distinct CDR3 sequences, roughly 11% of which are singletons. The length of the CDR3 is 14 residues. The V and J ends lost 4 bases and 3 bases respectively, with 11 bases between them. Germline lookup yields CDR1 SGDLS and CDR2 YYNGEE.

V gene TRBV9 combines with J gene TRBJ1-3, with a possible D match to TRBD1 (6 bases). This clonotype was sampled from a woman in her fifties or sixties with alopecia areata. Some clones in this sample may be carry-over from other donors' samples. The material was whole blood, obtained in connection with sensitization to the hapten diphenylcyclopropenone (DPC). The CDR3 DNA follows: TGTGCCAGCAGCCGAGGACAGAGTGGAAACACCATATATTTT. As protein: CASSRGQSGNTIYF.